This T cell receptor (beta chain) was captured by sequencing in a study of cytomegalovirus exposure and HLA in healthy donors. Study outcomes and limitations: Reports credit the classifier with highly specific, highly sensitive diagnosis of cytomegalovirus status.

About this clone: Its antigen is as yet unknown.

Germline CDR1 MNHEY, CDR2 SVGAGI. CDR3 length: 16 amino acids. V was clipped by 2 bases and J by 0 bases, with 12 bases between them. In the PCR, 60 Vbeta and 13 Jbeta primers were used. Assay used: immunoSEQ multiplex PCR; TCRdb lists only in-frame clones, some missing. The sample carries about 150,000 clones, less than 9.5% recorded once. This rearrangement joins TRBV6-5 to TRBJ2-3, with D possibly matching TRBD2 (6 bases). The sequence derives from a male donor in good health and CMV-seronegative. Sequencing input: PBMCs. This chain's CDR3 is CASSYGGSSSTDTQYF. The CDR3, as DNA: TGTGCCAGCAGTTACGGAGGGTCCAGTAGCACAGATACGCAGTATTTT.